This T cell receptor (beta chain) came from a study of T cells expressing NK-cell markers. The germline gives CDR1 KGHSH, CDR2 LQKENI. The CDR3 sequence is 14 residues long. After re-calling the 5' RACE reads, TCRdb lists one entry per CDR3 protein, DNA absent. The repertoire table contains about 380,000 distinct CDR3 sequences. The chain has TRBV18 and TRBJ2-7; TCRdb proposes TRBD1, but this gene call is untestable without DNA. The TCR comes from a man aged 18-69 years in good health. Material: blood T cells: a sorted CD56 or NKG2C T cell subset, CD4+ or CD8+ T cells, or bulk PBMC T cells (not recorded which). The CDR3 is CASSLTTGTYEQYF. The variable domain in full, completed from reference TRBV18 and TRBJ2-7, reads NAGVMQNPRHLVRRRGQEARLRCSPMKGHSHVYWYRQLPEEGLKFMVYLQKENIIDESGMPKERFSAEFPKEGPSILRIQQVVRGDSAAYFCASSLTTGTYEQYFGPGTRLTVT.